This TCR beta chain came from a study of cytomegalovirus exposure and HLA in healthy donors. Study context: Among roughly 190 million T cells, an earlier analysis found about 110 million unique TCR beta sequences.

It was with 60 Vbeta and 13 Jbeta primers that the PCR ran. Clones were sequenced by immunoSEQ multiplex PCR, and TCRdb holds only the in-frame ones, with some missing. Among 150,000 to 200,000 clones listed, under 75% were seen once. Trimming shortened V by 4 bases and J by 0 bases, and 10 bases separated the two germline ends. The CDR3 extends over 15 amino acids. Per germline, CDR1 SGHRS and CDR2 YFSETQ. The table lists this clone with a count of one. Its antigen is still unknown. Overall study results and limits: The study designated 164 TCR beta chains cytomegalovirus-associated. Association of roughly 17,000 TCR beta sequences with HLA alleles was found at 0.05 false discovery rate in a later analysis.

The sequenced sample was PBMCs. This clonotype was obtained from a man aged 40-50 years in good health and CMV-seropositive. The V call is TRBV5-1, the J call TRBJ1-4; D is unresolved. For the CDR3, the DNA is TGCGCCAGCAGCCACAGAGCAGCAACTAATGAAAAACTGTTTTTT. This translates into CASSHRAATNEKLFF. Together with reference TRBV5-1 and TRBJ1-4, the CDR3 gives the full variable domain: KAGVTQTPRYLIKTRGQQVTLSCSPISGHRSVSWYQQTPGQGLQFLFEYFSETQRNKGNFPGRFSGRQFSNSRSEMNVSTLELGDSALYLCASSHRAATNEKLFFGSGTQLSVL.